These T cell receptor beta chains were read from a single sample in a study of cytomegalovirus exposure and HLA in healthy donors. Method: immunoSEQ multiplex PCR; TCRdb's copy keeps in-frame clones and lacks some. The table lists around 130,000 clones, more than 80% of them singletons, with 6% to 8% in the top ten. The specimen was PBMCs. Receptor source: a woman in her twenties or thirties in good health and CMV-seropositive. CDR3s include the opening cysteine and the closing phenylalanine or tryptophan. D genes are given only for firm matches. A clone size is listed for some rows: how often the clone was seen (once, few, many), or a class if it is expanded.

clone_size: -
d_call: TRBD2
j_call: TRBJ2-3
v_call: TRBV7-9
cdr3_nt: TGTGCCAGCAGCTTTGGGACTAGCCAGGGGGCAGATACGCAGTATTTT
cdr3_aa: CASSFGTSQGADTQYF

clone_size: -
d_call: -
j_call: TRBJ1-4
v_call: TRBV28
cdr3_nt: TGTGCCAGCAGTCCGGGGGGATCCGGGGCTGAAAAACTGTTTTTT
cdr3_aa: CASSPGGSGAEKLFF

clone_size: -
d_call: TRBD1
j_call: TRBJ1-5
v_call: TRBV2
cdr3_nt: TGTGCCAGCAGTGAATGGGGACAGGGAGGGAATCAGCCCCAGCATTTT
cdr3_aa: CASSEWGQGGNQPQHF

clone_size: -
d_call: TRBD1
j_call: TRBJ1-5
v_call: TRBV28
cdr3_nt: TGTGCCAGCAGCTTGGACAGGGAAGGCAATCAGCCCCAGCATTTT
cdr3_aa: CASSLDREGNQPQHF

clone_size: -
d_call: -
j_call: TRBJ2-2
v_call: TRBV28
cdr3_nt: TGTGCCAGCAGTTTAAGCGGGACCGGGGAGCTGTTTTTT
cdr3_aa: CASSLSGTGELFF

clone_size: -
d_call: -
j_call: TRBJ1-4
v_call: TRBV12-2
cdr3_nt: TGTGCAAGTCGTTTCGCTACAGGGGGCATCATTGAAAAACTGTTTTTT
cdr3_aa: CASRFATGGIIEKLFF

clone_size: -
d_call: TRBD1
j_call: TRBJ2-1
v_call: TRBV28
cdr3_nt: TGTGCCAGCAGTTGGCGGGACAGGGGTTACAATGAGCAGTTCTTC
cdr3_aa: CASSWRDRGYNEQFF

clone_size: few
d_call: -
j_call: TRBJ2-2
v_call: TRBV30
cdr3_nt: TGTGCCTGCCAACAGGGAGCAGCGAACACCGGGGAGCTGTTTTTT
cdr3_aa: CACQQGAANTGELFF

clone_size: few
d_call: TRBD1
j_call: TRBJ2-5
v_call: TRBV5-1
cdr3_nt: TGCGCCAGCAGCTTAACGGACAGGGAATGGGAAGAGACCCAGTACTTC
cdr3_aa: CASSLTDREWEETQYF

clone_size: -
d_call: -
j_call: TRBJ2-2
v_call: TRBV6-6
cdr3_nt: TGTGCCAGCAGTTACTCGACGGGGAACACCGGGGAGCTGTTTTTT
cdr3_aa: CASSYSTGNTGELFF